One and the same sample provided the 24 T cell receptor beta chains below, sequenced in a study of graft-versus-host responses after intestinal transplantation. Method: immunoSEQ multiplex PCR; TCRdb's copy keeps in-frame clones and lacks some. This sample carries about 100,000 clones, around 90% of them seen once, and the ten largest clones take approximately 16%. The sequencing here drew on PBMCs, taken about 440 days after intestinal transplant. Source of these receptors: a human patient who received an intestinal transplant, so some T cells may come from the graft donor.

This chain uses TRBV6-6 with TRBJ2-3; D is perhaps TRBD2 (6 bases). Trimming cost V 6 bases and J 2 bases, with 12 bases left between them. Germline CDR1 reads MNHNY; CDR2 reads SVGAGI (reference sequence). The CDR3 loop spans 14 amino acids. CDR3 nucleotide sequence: TGTGCCAGCAGACGTAGCGGACCCACAGATACGCAGTATTTT. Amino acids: CASRRSGPTDTQYF.

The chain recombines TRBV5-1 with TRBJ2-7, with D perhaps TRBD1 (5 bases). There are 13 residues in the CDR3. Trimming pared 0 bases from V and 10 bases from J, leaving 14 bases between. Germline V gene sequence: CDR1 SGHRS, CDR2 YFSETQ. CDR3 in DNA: TGCGCCAGCAGCTTGGGACCCGCCAGGGATCAGTACTTC. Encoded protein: CASSLGPARDQYF.

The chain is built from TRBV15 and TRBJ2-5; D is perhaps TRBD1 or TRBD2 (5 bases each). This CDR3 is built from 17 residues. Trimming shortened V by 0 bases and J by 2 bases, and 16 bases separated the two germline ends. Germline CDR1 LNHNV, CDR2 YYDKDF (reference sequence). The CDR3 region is CATSRDFAWGRQETQYF. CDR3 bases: TGTGCCACCAGCAGAGATTTCGCGTGGGGGAGACAAGAGACCCAGTACTTC.

The CDR3 loop reads CASRPTGLYSNQPQHF. CDR3 nucleotides: TGTGCCAGCAGACCTACAGGGTTGTATAGCAATCAGCCCCAGCATTTT. The chain employs TRBV27 and TRBJ1-5; a weak D match, TRBD1 (6 bases). The germline CDR1 and CDR2 sequences are MNHEY and SMNVEV (reference sequence). V lost 6 bases and J lost 0, with 15 bases in between. This CDR3 spans 16 amino acids.

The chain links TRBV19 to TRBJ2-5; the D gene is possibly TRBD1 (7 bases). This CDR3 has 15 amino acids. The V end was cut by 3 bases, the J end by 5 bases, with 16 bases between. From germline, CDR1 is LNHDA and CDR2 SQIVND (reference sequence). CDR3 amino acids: CASSMWTPGGETQYF. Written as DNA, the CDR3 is TGTGCCAGTAGTATGTGGACCCCAGGGGGGGAGACCCAGTACTTC. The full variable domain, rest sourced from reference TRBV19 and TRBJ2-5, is DGGITQSPKYLFRKEGQNVTLSCEQNLNHDAMYWYRQDPGQGLRLIYYSQIVNDFQKGDIAEGYSVSREKKESFPLTVTSAQKNPTAFYLCASSMWTPGGETQYFGPGTRLLVL.

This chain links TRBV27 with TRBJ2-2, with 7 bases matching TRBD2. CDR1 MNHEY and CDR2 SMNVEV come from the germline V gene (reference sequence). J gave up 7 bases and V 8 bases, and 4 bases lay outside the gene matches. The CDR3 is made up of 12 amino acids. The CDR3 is CASGTIVGELFF. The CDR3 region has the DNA TGTGCCAGCGGGACTATCGTCGGGGAGCTGTTTTTT.

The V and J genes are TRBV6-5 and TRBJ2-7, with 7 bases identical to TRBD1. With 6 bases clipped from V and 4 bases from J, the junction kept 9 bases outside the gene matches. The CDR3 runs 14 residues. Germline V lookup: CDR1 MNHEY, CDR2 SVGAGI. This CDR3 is CASRLPGQKYEQYF. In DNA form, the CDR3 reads TGTGCCAGCAGGCTTCCGGGACAGAAGTACGAGCAGTACTTC.

DNA for the CDR3: TGTGCCAGCAGCCGACTAGCGGGGGGGAACAATGAGCAGTTCTTC. It codes for CASSRLAGGNNEQFF. The chain links TRBV6-5 to TRBJ2-1; 14 nucleotides match TRBD2. Germline lookup yields CDR1 MNHEY and CDR2 SVGAGI. The length of the CDR3 is 15 residues. The V and J ends lost 6 bases and 5 bases, in that order; junction bases with no gene match: 3.

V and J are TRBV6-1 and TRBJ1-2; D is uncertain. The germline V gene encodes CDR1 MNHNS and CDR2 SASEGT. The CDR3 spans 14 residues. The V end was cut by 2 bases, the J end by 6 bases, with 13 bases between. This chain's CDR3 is CASSEFRTSDGYTF. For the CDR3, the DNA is TGTGCCAGCAGTGAATTCCGGACCTCGGATGGCTACACCTTC.

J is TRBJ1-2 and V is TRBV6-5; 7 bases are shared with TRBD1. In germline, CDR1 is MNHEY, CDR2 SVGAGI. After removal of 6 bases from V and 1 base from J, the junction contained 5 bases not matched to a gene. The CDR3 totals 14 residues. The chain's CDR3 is CASSRDSYNYGYTF. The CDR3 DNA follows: TGTGCCAGCAGCCGGGACAGCTATAACTATGGCTACACCTTC.

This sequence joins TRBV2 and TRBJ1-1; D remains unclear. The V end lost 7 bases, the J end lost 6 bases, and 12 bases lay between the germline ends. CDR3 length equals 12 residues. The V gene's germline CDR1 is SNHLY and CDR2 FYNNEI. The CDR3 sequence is CASNGIIPEAFF. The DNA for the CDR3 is TGTGCCAGCAATGGCATAATCCCTGAAGCTTTCTTT.

DNA of the CDR3: TGTGCCAGCAGCTCCGGACCGAACACTGAAGCTTTCTTT. This codes for CASSSGPNTEAFF. The J gene is TRBJ1-1, the V gene TRBV7-3; D is ambiguous. The V gene's germline CDR1 is SGHTA and CDR2 FQGTGA. The ends were cut back, 4 bases at V and 1 base at J, with 7 bases in the middle. The CDR3 extends over 13 amino acids.

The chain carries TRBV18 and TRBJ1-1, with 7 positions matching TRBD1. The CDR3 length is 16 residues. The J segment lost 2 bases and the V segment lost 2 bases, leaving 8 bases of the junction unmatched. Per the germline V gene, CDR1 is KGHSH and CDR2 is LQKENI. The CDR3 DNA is TGTGCCAGCTCACCAGGAACCGGGACAGCCAACACTGAAGCTTTCTTT. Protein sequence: CASSPGTGTANTEAFF.

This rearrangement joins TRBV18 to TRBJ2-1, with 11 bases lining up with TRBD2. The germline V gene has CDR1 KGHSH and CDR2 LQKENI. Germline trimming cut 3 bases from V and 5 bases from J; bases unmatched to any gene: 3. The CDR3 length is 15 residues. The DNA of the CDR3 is TGTGCCAGCTCACCCCCTAGCGGGGGGAACAATGAGCAGTTCTTC. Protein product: CASSPPSGGNNEQFF.

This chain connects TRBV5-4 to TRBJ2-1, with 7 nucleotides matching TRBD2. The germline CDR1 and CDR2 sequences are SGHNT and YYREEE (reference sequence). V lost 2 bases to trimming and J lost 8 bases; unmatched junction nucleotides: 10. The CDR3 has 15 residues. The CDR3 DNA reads TGTGCCAGCAGCTTAGCGGGGCTAAACCCGGATGAGCAGTTCTTC. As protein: CASSLAGLNPDEQFF.

The CDR3: CASSTVAGGEYEQYF. The CDR3 DNA sequence: TGTGCCAGCAGCACTGTTGCGGGGGGAGAATACGAGCAGTACTTC. V is TRBV7-2 and J is TRBJ2-7, with 8 bases fitting TRBD2. Looked up from germline, CDR1 is SGHTA and CDR2 is FQGNSA. The CDR3 extends over 15 amino acids. After removal of 5 bases from V and 4 bases from J, the junction contained 10 bases not matched to a gene. The variable domain in full, with the rest retrieved from reference TRBV7-2 and TRBJ2-7, is GAGVSQSPSNKVTEKGKDVELRCDPISGHTALYWYRQSLGQGLEFLIYFQGNSAPDKSGLPSDRFSAERTGGSVSTLTIQRTQQEDSAVYLCASSTVAGGEYEQYFGPGTRLTVT.

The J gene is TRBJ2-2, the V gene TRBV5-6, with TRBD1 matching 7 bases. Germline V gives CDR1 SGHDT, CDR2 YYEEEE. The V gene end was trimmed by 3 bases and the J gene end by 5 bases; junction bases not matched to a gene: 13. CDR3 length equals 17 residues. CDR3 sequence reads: CASSYAVLQGQTGELFF. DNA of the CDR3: TGTGCCAGCAGCTACGCCGTACTACAGGGGCAAACCGGGGAGCTGTTTTTT.

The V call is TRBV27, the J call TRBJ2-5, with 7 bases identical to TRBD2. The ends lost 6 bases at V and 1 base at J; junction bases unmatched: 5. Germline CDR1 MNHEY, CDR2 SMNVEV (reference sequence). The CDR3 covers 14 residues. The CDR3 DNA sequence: TGTGCCAGCAGGTCGACGGGGGGCCAAGAGACCCAGTACTTC. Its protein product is CASRSTGGQETQYF.

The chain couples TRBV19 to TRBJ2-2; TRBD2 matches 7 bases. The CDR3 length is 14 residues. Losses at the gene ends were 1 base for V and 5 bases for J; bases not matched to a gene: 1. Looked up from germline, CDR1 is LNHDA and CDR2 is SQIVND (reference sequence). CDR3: CASSIGGGTGELFF. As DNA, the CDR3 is TGTGCCAGTAGTATAGGCGGGGGAACCGGGGAGCTGTTTTTT.

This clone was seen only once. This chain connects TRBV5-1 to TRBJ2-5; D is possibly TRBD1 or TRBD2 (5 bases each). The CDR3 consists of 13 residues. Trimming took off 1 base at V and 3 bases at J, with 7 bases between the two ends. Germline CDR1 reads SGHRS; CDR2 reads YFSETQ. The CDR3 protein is CASSLRGEETQYF. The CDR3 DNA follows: TGCGCCAGCAGCTTGAGAGGGGAAGAGACCCAGTACTTC.

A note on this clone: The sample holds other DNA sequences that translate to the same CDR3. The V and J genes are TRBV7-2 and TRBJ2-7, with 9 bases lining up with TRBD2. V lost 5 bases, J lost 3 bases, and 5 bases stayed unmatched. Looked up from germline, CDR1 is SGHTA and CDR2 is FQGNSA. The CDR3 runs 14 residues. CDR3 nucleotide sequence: TGTGCCAGCAGCCTTTTAGCGGGGGACTACGAGCAGTACTTC. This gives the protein CASSLLAGDYEQYF.

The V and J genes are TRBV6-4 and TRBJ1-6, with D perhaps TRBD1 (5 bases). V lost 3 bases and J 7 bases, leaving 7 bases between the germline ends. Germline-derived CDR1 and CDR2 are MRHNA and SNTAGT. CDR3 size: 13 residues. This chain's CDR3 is CASSEAGNSPLHF. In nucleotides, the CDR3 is TGTGCCAGCAGTGAGGCAGGGAATTCACCCCTCCACTTT.

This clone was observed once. The CDR3 DNA follows: TGTGCCATCAGTGAGTGGGCTAGCAGGAACACCGGGGAGCTGTTTTTT. Translation gives CAISEWASRNTGELFF. The gene calls are TRBV10-3 and TRBJ2-2; D is perhaps TRBD2 (5 bases). CDR3 size: 16 residues. Germline V gene data show CDR1 as ENHRY and CDR2 as SYGVKD. The V and J ends lost 1 base and 1 base respectively, with 10 bases between them.

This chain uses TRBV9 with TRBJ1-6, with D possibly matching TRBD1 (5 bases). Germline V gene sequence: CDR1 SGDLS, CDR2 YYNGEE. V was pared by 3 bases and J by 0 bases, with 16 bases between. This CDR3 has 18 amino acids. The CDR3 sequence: CASSERDSYLSYNSPLHF. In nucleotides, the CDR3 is TGTGCCAGCAGCGAGCGGGACTCTTACCTCTCCTATAATTCACCCCTCCACTTT.